Included here is one T cell receptor (beta chain) sequence, with context. Antigen: not known. Other DNA sequences in this sample translate to the same CDR3. Reverse transcription of extracted RNA yielded cDNA, which provided the sequencing template. Sequenced by immunoSEQ multiplex PCR; TCRdb stores in-frame clones only, minus some. The data show 90,000 to 120,000 clones, with about 50% seen just once and 20% to 25% held by the top ten. The data were obtained in a study of CD8+ T cells in alopecia areata. Study findings and constraints: The study found higher clonality in lesional than normal scalp, especially in alopecia totalis/universalis. Tissue-resident alphabeta T cells belonging to normal skin likewise get sequenced within scalp specimens.

Germline V gene sequence: CDR1 MNHEY, CDR2 SMNVEV (reference sequence). The CDR3 loop spans 11 amino acids. Trimming took off 4 bases at V and 3 bases at J, with 4 bases between the two ends. The sample consisted of NKG2D-low CD8+ T cells sorted from blood. The J gene is TRBJ2-7, the V gene TRBV27; D not certain. This sequence was found in a human donor with alopecia areata. The DNA for the CDR3 is TGTGCCAGCAGTTCTGGCTACGAGCAGTACTTC. Protein: CASSSGYEQYF.